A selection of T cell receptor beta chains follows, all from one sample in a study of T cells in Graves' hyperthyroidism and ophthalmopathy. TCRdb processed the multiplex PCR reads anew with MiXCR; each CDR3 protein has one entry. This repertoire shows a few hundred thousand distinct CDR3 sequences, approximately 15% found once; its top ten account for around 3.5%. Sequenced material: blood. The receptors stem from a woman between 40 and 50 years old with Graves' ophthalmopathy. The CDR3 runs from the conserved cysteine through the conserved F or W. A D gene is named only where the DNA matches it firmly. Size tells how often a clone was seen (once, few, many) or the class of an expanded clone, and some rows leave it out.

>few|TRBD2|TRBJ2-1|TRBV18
CASSPLAGDFNEQFF
TGTGCCAGCTCACCACTAGCGGGAGATTTTAATGAGCAGTTCTTC
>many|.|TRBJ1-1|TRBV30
CAWSYGSRGGTEAFF
TGTGCCTGGAGTTATGGGAGTAGGGGTGGGACTGAAGCTTTCTTT
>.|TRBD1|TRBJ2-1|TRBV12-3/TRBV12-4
CASSLWTGADNEQFF
TGTGCCAGCAGTTTATGGACAGGGGCGGACAATGAGCAGTTCTTC
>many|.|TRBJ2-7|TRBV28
CASSPGGGVRYEQYF
TGTGCCAGCAGTCCAGGGGGGGGGGTTCGATACGAGCAGTACTTC
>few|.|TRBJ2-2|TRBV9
CASNGALTGELFF
TGTGCCAGCAATGGGGCCCTAACCGGGGAGCTGTTTTTT
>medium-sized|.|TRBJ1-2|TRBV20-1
CSARLAQPVGYGYTF
TGCAGTGCTAGATTGGCTCAGCCGGTGGGCTATGGCTACACCTTC
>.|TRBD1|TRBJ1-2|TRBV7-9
CASSRLEQGIYGYTF
TGTGCCAGCAGCCGACTCGAACAGGGGATCTATGGCTACACCTTC
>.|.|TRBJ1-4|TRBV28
CASSFSSTGKLFF
TGTGCCAGCAGTTTCTCCTCGACTGGAAAACTGTTTTTT
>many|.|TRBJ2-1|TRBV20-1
CSAGPTRGGNEQFF
TGCAGTGCCGGCCCAACGCGAGGGGGCAATGAGCAGTTCTTC
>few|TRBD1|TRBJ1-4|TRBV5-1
CASSLTGGEEEKLFF
TGCGCCAGCAGCTTAACAGGGGGCGAGGAAGAAAAACTGTTTTTT
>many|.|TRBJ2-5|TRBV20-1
CSASMSPGPQETQYF
TGCAGTGCTAGTATGAGCCCGGGGCCCCAAGAGACCCAGTACTTC
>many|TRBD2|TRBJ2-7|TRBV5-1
CASSTQAGTPYEQYF
TGCGCCAGCAGCACCCAAGCGGGAACGCCCTACGAGCAGTACTTC
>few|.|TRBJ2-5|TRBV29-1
CSGTLAKETQYF
TGCAGCGGCACCCTAGCGAAAGAGACCCAGTACTTC
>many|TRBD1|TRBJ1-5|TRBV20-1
CSARGDKGALGNQPQHF
TGCAGTGCTAGGGGCGACAAGGGGGCTCTCGGCAATCAGCCCCAGCATTTT
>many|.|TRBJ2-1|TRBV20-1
CSARDPRGNEQFF
TGCAGTGCTAGAGATCCTAGGGGGAATGAGCAGTTCTTC
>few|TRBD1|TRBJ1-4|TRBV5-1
CASSFTGGTNEKLFF
TGCGCCAGCAGCTTTACAGGGGGAACTAATGAAAAACTGTTTTTT
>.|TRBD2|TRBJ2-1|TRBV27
CASSPYSGSGTNNEQFF
TGTGCCAGCAGTCCCTACTCGGGGTCGGGGACTAACAATGAGCAGTTCTTC
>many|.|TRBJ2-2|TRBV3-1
CASSSGFIGELFF
TGTGCCAGCAGCTCAGGCTTCATAGGGGAGCTGTTTTTT
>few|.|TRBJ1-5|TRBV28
CASSPPRTEYQPQHF
TGTGCCAGCAGTCCCCCCCGGACCGAGTATCAGCCCCAGCATTTT
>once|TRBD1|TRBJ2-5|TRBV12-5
CASGSDRGETQYF
TGTGCTAGTGGTTCCGACAGGGGAGAGACCCAGTACTTC